The rows below give T cell receptor beta chains drawn from one sample of a study of blood T cell repertoires in COVID-19. This table comes from immunoSEQ multiplex PCR, and its TCRdb copy is limited to in-frame clones, with some not included. The sample records some 150,000 clones, 87% being singletons. Sequenced input: peripheral blood. Receptors originate from a man over 45 with active COVID-19. The CDR3 runs from the conserved cysteine through the conserved F or W. A D gene is named only where the DNA matches it firmly. Only some rows state a clone size, as once, few, many or a class for expanded clones.

>TRBV6-6|TRBJ2-3|-|once
TGTGCCAGCCTCTTAACTACCACAGATACGCAGTATTTT
CASLLTTTDTQYF
>TRBV3-1/TRBV3-2|TRBJ2-2|TRBD1|-
TGTGCCAGCAGCCTCGGACAGGGTATAGCCACCGGGGAGCTGTTTTTT
CASSLGQGIATGELFF
>TRBV7-6|TRBJ2-7|TRBD2|few
TGTGCCAGCAGCTTGGCGGGGGGGAGCTCCTACGAGCAGTACTTC
CASSLAGGSSYEQYF
>TRBV5-4|TRBJ1-4|-|-
TGTGCCAGCAGCCCCGGGACAACTAATGAAAAACTGTTTTTT
CASSPGTTNEKLFF
>TRBV7-9|TRBJ1-6|-|many
TGTGCCAGCAGCGTGACACCGGGGTTGAGTGGGACACCCCTCCACTTT
CASSVTPGLSGTPLHF
>TRBV7-6|TRBJ2-7|-|-
TGTGCCAGCAGCCTGGATAGGGGAATTATTCGTGGCGAGCAGTACTTC
CASSLDRGIIRGEQYF
>TRBV25-1|TRBJ1-2|-|-
TGTGCCAGCAGTGTCAGTGGAACGGACACCTATGGCTACACCTTC
CASSVSGTDTYGYTF
>TRBV18|TRBJ2-7|TRBD1|few
TGTGCCAGCTCACTACGGGACAGCTCCTACGAGCAGTACTTC
CASSLRDSSYEQYF
>TRBV6-6|TRBJ2-5|TRBD2|once
TGTGCCAGCAGTGGAGGACGGGGGGGGAAGTGGGAGACCCAGTACTTC
CASSGGRGGKWETQYF
>TRBV7-2|TRBJ2-7|TRBD2|-
TGTGCCAGCAGAAGGGGACTAGCGCGGACCTACGAGCAGTACTTC
CASRRGLARTYEQYF
>TRBV7-9|TRBJ2-1|TRBD1|-
TGTGCCAGCAGCATGAGACAGGGCCAGCAGTTCTTC
CASSMRQGQQFF
>TRBV29-1|TRBJ2-7|TRBD1|-
TGCAGCGTTGGGGCCGGACAGGGCCGCTCCTACGAGCAGTACTTC
CSVGAGQGRSYEQYF
>TRBV11-3|TRBJ1-6|-|-
TGTGCCCTCCAAGGGGGGGGGCTTTGGGATTCACCCCTCCACTTT
CALQGGGLWDSPLHF
>TRBV2|TRBJ2-7|-|once
TGTGCCAGCTCACGGTTACTCTACGAGCAGTACTTC
CASSRLLYEQYF
>TRBV2|TRBJ2-2|-|-
TGTGCCAGCAGTTTTAGTCATACCGGGGAGCTGTTTTTT
CASSFSHTGELFF
>TRBV7-9|TRBJ2-3|-|-
TGTGCCAGCAGCTTACTAAGACAAACCACAGATACGCAGTATTTT
CASSLLRQTTDTQYF